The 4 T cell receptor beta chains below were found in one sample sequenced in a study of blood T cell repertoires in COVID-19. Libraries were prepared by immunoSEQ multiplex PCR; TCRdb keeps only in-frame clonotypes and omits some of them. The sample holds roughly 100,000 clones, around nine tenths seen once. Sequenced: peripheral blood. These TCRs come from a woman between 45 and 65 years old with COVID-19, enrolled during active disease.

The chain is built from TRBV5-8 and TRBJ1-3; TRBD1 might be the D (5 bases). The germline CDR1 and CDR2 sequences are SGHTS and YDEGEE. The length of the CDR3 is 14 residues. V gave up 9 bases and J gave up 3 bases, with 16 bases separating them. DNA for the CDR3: TGTGCCACCGAAGGAAGGGGTGGTGGAAACACCATATATTTT. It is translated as CATEGRGGGNTIYF.

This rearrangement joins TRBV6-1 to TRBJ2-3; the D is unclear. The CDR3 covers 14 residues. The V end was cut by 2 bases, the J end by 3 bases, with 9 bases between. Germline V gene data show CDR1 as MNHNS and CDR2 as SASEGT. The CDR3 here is CASSESPVTDTQYF. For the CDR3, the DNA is TGTGCCAGCAGTGAATCCCCCGTGACAGATACGCAGTATTTT.

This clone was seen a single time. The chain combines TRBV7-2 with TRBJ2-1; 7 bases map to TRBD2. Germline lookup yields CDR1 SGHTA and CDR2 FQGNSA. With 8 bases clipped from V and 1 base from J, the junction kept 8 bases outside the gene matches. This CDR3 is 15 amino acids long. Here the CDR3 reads CASGNGGGSYNEQFF. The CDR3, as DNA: TGTGCCAGCGGAAATGGGGGGGGTTCCTACAATGAGCAGTTCTTC. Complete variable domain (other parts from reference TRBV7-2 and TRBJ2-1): GAGVSQSPSNKVTEKGKDVELRCDPISGHTALYWYRQSLGQGLEFLIYFQGNSAPDKSGLPSDRFSAERTGGSVSTLTIQRTQQEDSAVYLCASGNGGGSYNEQFFGPGTRLTVL.

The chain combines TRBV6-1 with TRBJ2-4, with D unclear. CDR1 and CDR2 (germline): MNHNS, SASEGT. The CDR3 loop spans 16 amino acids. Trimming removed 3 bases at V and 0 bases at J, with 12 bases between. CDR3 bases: TGTGCCAGCAGTGACCAGAATTCCTTAGCCAAAAACATTCAGTACTTC. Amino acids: CASSDQNSLAKNIQYF.